This TCR beta chain was captured in a study of blood T cell repertoires in COVID-19. In the original processing: Cell counts per sample came from amplifying reference gene primers. Using immunoSEQ multiplex PCR, the repertoire was profiled, and TCRdb retains in-frame clones only, with some absent. That table gives V, J and clone size, and the DNA gave D and trimming. The sample has about 300,000 clones, 85% to 90% seen once. Trimming left V 6 bases short and J 4 bases short, with 22 bases between. Germline loops: CDR1 SGHDT, CDR2 YYEEEE. The CDR3 runs to 16 residues. The receptor was derived from a woman between 45 and 65 years old who had been exposed to COVID-19. The rearrangement links TRBV5-6 to TRBJ1-1; D remains ambiguous. Sequencing used PBMCs or T cells enriched from blood (not recorded which). CDR3 bases: TGTGCCAGCACCTCTCAGAGGTCCGGGAGGAGCACTGAAGCTTTCTTT. Translating it yields CASTSQRSGRSTEAFF.